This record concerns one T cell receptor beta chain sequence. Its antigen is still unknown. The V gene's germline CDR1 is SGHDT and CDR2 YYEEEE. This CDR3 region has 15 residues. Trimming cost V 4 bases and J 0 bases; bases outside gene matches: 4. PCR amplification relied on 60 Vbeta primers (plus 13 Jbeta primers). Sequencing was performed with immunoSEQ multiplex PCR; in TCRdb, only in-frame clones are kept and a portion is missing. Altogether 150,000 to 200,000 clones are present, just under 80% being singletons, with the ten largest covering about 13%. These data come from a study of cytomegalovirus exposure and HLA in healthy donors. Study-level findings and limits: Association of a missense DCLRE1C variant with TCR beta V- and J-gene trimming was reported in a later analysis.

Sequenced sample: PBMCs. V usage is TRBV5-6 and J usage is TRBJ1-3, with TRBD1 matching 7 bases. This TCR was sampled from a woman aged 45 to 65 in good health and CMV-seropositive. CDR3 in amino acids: CASSLYRGSGNTIYF. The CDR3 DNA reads TGTGCCAGCAGCCTATACAGGGGCTCTGGAAACACCATATATTTT. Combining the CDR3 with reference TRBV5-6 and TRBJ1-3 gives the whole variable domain DAGVTQSPTHLIKTRGQQVTLRCSPKSGHDTVSWYQQALGQGPQFIFQYYEEEERQRGNFPDRFSGHQFPNYSSELNVNALLLGDSALYLCASSLYRGSGNTIYFGEGSWLTVV.